The 28 T cell receptor beta chains below were found in one sample sequenced in a study of T cells and Merkel cell carcinoma outcomes. The table came from immunoSEQ multiplex PCR; TCRdb's copy has only in-frame clones and leaves some out. The profile shows 5,000 to 8,000 clones, just under 75% of them singletons. Sequencing was performed on tumor tissue from Merkel cell carcinoma. The receptors stem from a human donor with Merkel cell carcinoma. Some clones in this sample may be carry-over from other donors' samples.

The V gene is TRBV18, the J gene TRBJ1-5; TRBD1 agrees at 9 bases. There are 16 residues in the CDR3. The trim removed 3 bases at V and 4 bases at J, leaving 7 bases unmatched. CDR1 KGHSH and CDR2 LQKENI come from the germline V gene. CDR3: CASSPSGTGQNQPQHF. The CDR3 DNA is TGTGCCAGCTCACCCTCCGGGACAGGGCAAAATCAGCCCCAGCATTTT.

Comments on this clone: Compared with germline, one end of the junction differs, possibly owing to a read error. This chain joins TRBV6-1 and TRBJ1-1, with D maybe TRBD1 (5 bases). This CDR3 comprises 12 residues. Germline CDR1 and CDR2: MNHNS and SASEGT. CDR3 nucleotides: TGTGTCAGCATCAGGGCAGCGACTGAAGCTTTCTTT. It yields the protein CVSIRAATEAFF.

V gene TRBV5-1 combines with J gene TRBJ2-5; no firm D call. The CDR3 length is 15 residues. The germline V gene has CDR1 SGHRS and CDR2 YFSETQ. The germline V and J ends were trimmed by 0 bases and 2 bases, with 11 bases remaining between them. The CDR3 is CASSLAIGTQETQYF. CDR3 nucleotide sequence: TGCGCCAGCAGCTTGGCCATCGGTACTCAAGAGACCCAGTACTTC. The full variable domain, its missing parts supplied by reference TRBV5-1 and TRBJ2-5, is KAGVTQTPRYLIKTRGQQVTLSCSPISGHRSVSWYQQTPGQGLQFLFEYFSETQRNKGNFPGRFSGRQFSNSRSEMNVSTLELGDSALYLCASSLAIGTQETQYFGPGTRLLVL.

The rearrangement uses TRBV6-4 and TRBJ2-1; D ambiguous. The CDR3 has 12 amino acids. V lost 1 base to trimming and J lost 7 bases, with 5 bases between them. Per germline, CDR1 MRHNA and CDR2 SNTAGT. CDR3 protein: CASSDLWNEQFF. For the CDR3, the DNA is TGTGCCAGCAGTGACTTATGGAATGAGCAGTTCTTC.

The chain is built from TRBV12-5 and TRBJ2-5, with TRBD1 as a possible D gene (6 bases). Germline CDR1 reads LGHNT; CDR2 reads FRNRAP. The CDR3 spans 16 residues. V was clipped by 0 bases and J by 3 bases, with 14 bases between them. In nucleotides, the CDR3 is TGTGCTAGTGGTTTGGTATTGGCAGGGGTCGAAGAGACCCAGTACTTC. Translation gives CASGLVLAGVEETQYF.

This clone was observed once. At one of its ends the junction is not consistent with the germline gene, which may arise from a read error. The rearrangement links TRBV5-4 to TRBJ1-1; 10 bases map to TRBD1. The germline V gene encodes CDR1 SGHNT and CDR2 YYREEE (reference sequence). The CDR3 has 13 amino acids. CDR3 nucleotides: TGTGTCAGCAGCTTTGAGACAGGGGGCAAAGCTTTCTTT. This gives the protein CVSSFETGGKAFF. The full variable domain, rest sourced from reference TRBV5-4 and TRBJ1-1, is ETGVTQSPTHLIKTRGQQVTLRCSSQSGHNTVSWYQQALGQGPQFIFQYYREEENGRGNFPPRFSGLQFPNYSSELNVNALELDDSALYLCVSSFETGGKAFFGQGTRLTVV.

This clone has only a few counts. This chain connects TRBV7-2 to TRBJ2-2; 9 nucleotides line up with TRBD2. Germline CDR1 is SGHTA and CDR2 is FQGNSA. This CDR3 comprises 16 residues. V shed 1 base and J 7 bases; nucleotides not matched to a gene: 7. DNA of the CDR3: TGTGCCAGCAGCTTAGAAGGCGGGAGGGCGGTCGGGGAGCTGTTTTTT. This codes for CASSLEGGRAVGELFF.

This chain uses TRBV30 with TRBJ2-3, with D tentatively TRBD1 or TRBD2 (5 bases each). Trimming removed 2 bases at V and 2 bases at J, with 14 bases between. CDR1 and CDR2 (germline): GTSNPN, SVGIG (reference sequence). The CDR3 sequence is 15 residues long. The CDR3 DNA reads TGTGCCTGGAGTACAGGCGCCGGGGCCACAGATACGCAGTATTTT. This translates into CAWSTGAGATDTQYF.

V gene TRBV5-1 combines with J gene TRBJ2-7; D could derive from TRBD1 or TRBD2 (6 bases each). The V end lost 0 bases, the J end lost 7 bases, and 14 bases lay between the germline ends. Germline CDR1 reads SGHRS; CDR2 reads YFSETQ. CDR3 size: 14 residues. The DNA of the CDR3 is TGCGCCAGCAGCTTGGAGGGGGGCGCGGAAGAGCAGTACTTC. Amino acid sequence: CASSLEGGAEEQYF.

This clone has a handful of counts. The chain employs TRBV5-1 and TRBJ2-2, with D possibly being TRBD1 or TRBD2 (5 bases each). Trimming took 4 bases from V and 6 from J, leaving 19 bases between them. Germline assignment: CDR1 SGHRS and CDR2 YFSETQ. CDR3 size: 16 residues. In DNA form, the CDR3 reads TGCGCCAGCAGCCGCTCCCCGAGGGGCGATTCCGGGGAGCTGTTTTTT. This codes for CASSRSPRGDSGELFF.

The chain recombines TRBV29-1 with TRBJ1-1; 9 nucleotides line up with TRBD1. This CDR3 region has 14 residues. V trimming: 1 base; J trimming: 7 bases; junction bases outside the gene matches: 7. Germline loops: CDR1 SQVTM, CDR2 ANQGSEA. The CDR3 nucleotides read TGCAGCGTTGAAGGGGTGACAGGGGGGGGTGAAGCTTTCTTT. Its translation: CSVEGVTGGGEAFF. The whole variable domain, remainder taken from reference TRBV29-1 and TRBJ1-1, is SAVISQKPSRDICQRGTSLTIQCQVDSQVTMMFWYRQQPGQSLTLIATANQGSEATYESGFVIDKFPISRPNLTFSTLTVSNMSPEDSSIYLCSVEGVTGGGEAFFGQGTRLTVV.

This chain joins TRBV30 and TRBJ1-2; D is ambiguous. Trimming stripped 4 bases from V and 3 bases from J, with 15 bases between. Looked up from germline, CDR1 is GTSNPN and CDR2 is SVGIG (reference sequence). The CDR3 contains 14 residues. The CDR3 bases are TGTGCCTGGAAAGCCTCTTGGGCTCACTATGGCTACACCTTC. It specifies CAWKASWAHYGYTF.

This clone was recorded once. The V call is TRBV27, the J call TRBJ2-7; TRBD2 matches at 10 bases. CDR3 length: 18 residues. V shed 2 bases, J shed 3 bases, and the junction held 13 bases outside the gene matches. Per germline, CDR1 MNHEY and CDR2 SMNVEV (reference sequence). The CDR3: CASSLLHPLAGGNYEQYF. CDR3 bases: TGTGCCAGCAGTTTACTCCACCCCTTAGCGGGAGGAAACTACGAGCAGTACTTC.

The chain joins TRBV7-9 to TRBJ2-1, with 16 nucleotides matching TRBD2. This CDR3 is 16 amino acids long. CDR1 is SEHNR and CDR2 is FQNEAQ in the germline V gene (reference sequence). The J segment lost 10 bases and the V segment lost 3 bases, leaving 6 bases of the junction unmatched. The chain's CDR3 is CASSLGTSGRDSEQFF. DNA of the CDR3: TGTGCCAGCAGCTTGGGGACTAGCGGGAGGGATTCGGAGCAGTTCTTC.

The chain links TRBV30 to TRBJ2-1; no firm D call. Trimming left V 6 bases short and J 8 bases short, with 11 bases between. The CDR3 has 11 residues. The V gene's germline CDR1 is GTSNPN and CDR2 SVGIG (reference sequence). The CDR3 here is CACTLGHEQFF. CDR3 coding DNA: TGTGCCTGCACCCTGGGTCATGAGCAGTTCTTC.

The gene calls are TRBV5-4 and TRBJ1-1; the D is unclear. From germline, CDR1 is SGHNT and CDR2 YYREEE (reference sequence). Trimming left V 0 bases short and J 1 base short, with 4 bases between. The CDR3 is 13 amino acids. The DNA for the CDR3 is TGTGCCAGCAGCTTGGGTGGGAACACTGAAGCTTTCTTT. Protein product: CASSLGGNTEAFF. The variable domain in full, completed from reference TRBV5-4 and TRBJ1-1, reads ETGVTQSPTHLIKTRGQQVTLRCSSQSGHNTVSWYQQALGQGPQFIFQYYREEENGRGNFPPRFSGLQFPNYSSELNVNALELDDSALYLCASSLGGNTEAFFGQGTRLTVV.

This CDR3 reads CASSRGQMNTEAFF. CDR3 nucleotides: TGTGCCAGCAGCAGGGGACAGATGAACACTGAAGCTTTCTTT. The chain recombines TRBV7-2 with TRBJ1-1, with 7 bases aligning to TRBD1. Germline-derived CDR1 and CDR2 are SGHTA and FQGNSA. The junction had 3 bases not matched to a gene; V was cut back by 5 bases and J by 0 bases. The CDR3 has 14 amino acids.

The chain has TRBV7-9 and TRBJ2-5, with D tentatively TRBD1 (6 bases). V lost 4 bases and J lost 9, with 12 bases in between. This CDR3 has 12 residues. The germline gives CDR1 SEHNR, CDR2 FQNEAQ (reference sequence). The CDR3: CASSSPGAAQYF. CDR3 DNA: TGTGCCAGCAGCTCCCCAGGGGCCGCCCAGTACTTC.

A word on this clone: A read error may explain this, as a much larger clone is one base away. V is TRBV5-1 and J is TRBJ1-1, with TRBD1 as a possible D gene (6 bases). The germline gives CDR1 SGHRS, CDR2 YFSETQ. The CDR3 has 17 residues. V shed 5 bases and J shed 5 bases, with 25 bases lying between them. The CDR3 DNA sequence: TGCGCCAGCAGAAACCCCCTCACAGGGAGCGTTGGAACTGAAGCTTTCTTT. The encoded protein is CASRNPLTGSVGTEAFF.

This rearrangement joins TRBV28 to TRBJ2-1; possibly TRBD1 for D (7 bases). There are 15 residues in the CDR3. From germline, CDR1 is MDHEN and CDR2 SYDVKM. Between the trimmed V and J ends, which lost 3 bases and 6 bases, there was a span of 15 bases. CDR3 nucleotide sequence: TGTGCCAGCAGTTTGGCAGGGGGGCCGCTCAATGAGCAGTTCTTC. It codes for CASSLAGGPLNEQFF.

The chain recombines TRBV13 with TRBJ2-3; 10 nucleotides agree with TRBD1. Germline CDR1 reads PRHDT; CDR2 reads FYEKMQ (reference sequence). J lost 6 bases, V lost 2 bases, and 11 bases had no gene match. CDR3 length equals 17 residues. The CDR3 nucleotides are TGTGCCAGCAGCTTAATACGGGGGACAGGGGCGGGGGATACGCAGTATTTT. Its protein is CASSLIRGTGAGDTQYF.

The V gene is TRBV18, the J gene TRBJ1-1; tentatively, D is TRBD1 (6 bases). The germline V gene has CDR1 KGHSH and CDR2 LQKENI. CDR3 length: 14 amino acids. With 4 bases removed from V and 1 base from J, the gap between germline ends came to 10 bases. CDR3 nucleotide sequence: TGTGCCAGCTCACAGAAGGGGGAGAACACTGAAGCTTTCTTT. It translates to CASSQKGENTEAFF.

This clone has just one count. V and J are TRBV10-3 and TRBJ1-2; TRBD1 might be the D (5 bases). V was clipped by 2 bases and J by 2 bases, with 12 bases between them. Germline lookup yields CDR1 ENHRY and CDR2 SYGVKD. This CDR3 has 15 amino acids. The CDR3 coding sequence is TGTGCCATCAGTGAGCCCCGACAGTCCAACTATGGCTACACCTTC. Its protein product is CAISEPRQSNYGYTF.

The rearrangement joins TRBV7-8 to TRBJ1-5; perhaps TRBD1 as D (6 bases). Germline CDR1 is SGHVS and CDR2 is FQNEAQ. V was clipped by 5 bases and J by 7 bases, with 15 bases between them. The CDR3 contains 14 residues. The CDR3 sequence: CASSERWGRQPQHF. The CDR3, as DNA: TGTGCCAGCAGCGAAAGGTGGGGGCGACAGCCCCAGCATTTT.

This chain links TRBV2 with TRBJ1-3; no clear D. CDR1 and CDR2 (germline): SNHLY, FYNNEI. CDR3 length: 17 amino acids. V lost 7 bases and J lost 0, with 19 bases in between. CDR3 coding DNA: TGTGCCAGCACTTCCTGGACCGTTCTTCTCTCTGGAAACACCATATATTTT. It specifies CASTSWTVLLSGNTIYF.

CDR3 region: CASSPVGFGGRNIQYF. The DNA of the CDR3 is TGTGCCAGCAGCCCAGTGGGGTTTGGGGGCAGAAACATTCAGTACTTC. The rearrangement links TRBV9 to TRBJ2-4; TRBD1 might be the D (6 bases). CDR1 and CDR2 from the germline V gene are SGDLS and YYNGEE. The CDR3 is 16 amino acids. V was clipped by 4 bases and J by 6 bases, with 20 bases between them.

V and J are TRBV28 and TRBJ2-1, with 8 bases lining up with TRBD1. Germline V gene lookup returns CDR1 MDHEN and CDR2 SYDVKM. Germline trimming cut 5 bases from V and 7 bases from J; bases unmatched to any gene: 13. The CDR3 loop spans 16 amino acids. The CDR3 spells CASSPPSNRGINEQFF. The CDR3 bases are TGTGCCAGCAGTCCCCCATCAAACAGGGGGATTAATGAGCAGTTCTTC.

In this sample, this clone turned up a few times. V usage is TRBV5-6 and J usage is TRBJ2-1; perhaps TRBD1 as D (6 bases). V lost 4 bases, J lost 9 bases, and 17 bases lay in between. The CDR3 spans 14 residues. Germline CDR1 and CDR2: SGHDT and YYEEEE. CDR3 residues: CASSEDRPSGEQFF. For the CDR3, the DNA is TGTGCCAGCAGCGAAGACAGGCCTTCAGGTGAGCAGTTCTTC.